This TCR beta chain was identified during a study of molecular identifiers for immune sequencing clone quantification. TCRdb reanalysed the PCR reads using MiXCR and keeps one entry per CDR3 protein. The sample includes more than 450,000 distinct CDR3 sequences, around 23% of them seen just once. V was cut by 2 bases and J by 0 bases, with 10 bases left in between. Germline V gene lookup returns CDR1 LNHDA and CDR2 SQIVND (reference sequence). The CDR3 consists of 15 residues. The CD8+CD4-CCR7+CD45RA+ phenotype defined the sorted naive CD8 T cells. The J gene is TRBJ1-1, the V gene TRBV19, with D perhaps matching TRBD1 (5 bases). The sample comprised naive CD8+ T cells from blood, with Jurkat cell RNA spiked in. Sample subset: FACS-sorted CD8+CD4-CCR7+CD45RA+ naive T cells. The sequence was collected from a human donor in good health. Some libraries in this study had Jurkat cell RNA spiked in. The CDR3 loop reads CASSIFQGLNTEAFF. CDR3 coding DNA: TGTGCCAGTAGTATATTTCAGGGACTGAACACTGAAGCTTTCTTT.